This paragraph covers one T cell receptor (beta chain) sequence. The antigen is unknown. These data come from a study of T cell responses to AZD1222 COVID-19 vaccine. Whole-study results and caveats: Within unmutated variant regions lay the reported targets of nearly half of spike-specific TCRs. The donor group comprised mostly white British people and more females; the analysis possibly underestimated clonal diversity.

The germline V gene has CDR1 LGHNA and CDR2 YSLEER. The CDR3 spans 15 residues. J was trimmed by 8 bases and V by 0 bases; bases with no gene match: 7. The method was immunoSEQ multiplex PCR; TCRdb's version includes in-frame clones alone and lacks a portion of them. The data hold about 140,000 clones, with 85% observed a single time. The receptor was isolated from an adult who received the MenACWY meningococcal vaccine as a control. This chain links TRBV4-3 with TRBJ2-1; TRBD2 agrees at 7 bases. The sample in question was peripheral blood, obtained 28 days after the second dose of the MenACWY control vaccine. The CDR3 DNA sequence: TGCGCCAGCAGCCAAGATAGGGCGGGAGTTGATGAGCAGTTCTTC. Its translation is CASSQDRAGVDEQFF.